Shown below are 5 T cell receptor beta chains from a single sample sequenced in a study of T cell responses to AZD1222 COVID-19 vaccine. Generated by immunoSEQ multiplex PCR, the TCRdb table keeps only in-frame clones and is missing some. The sample holds some 96,000 clones; around 90% are singletons and the top ten take under 3%. The sequencing used peripheral blood, collected on day 0 of AZD1222 vaccination. These receptors all come from an adult in good health.

This clone was recorded once. The chain has TRBV3-1 (or the pseudogene TRBV3-2) and TRBJ1-2, with a possible D match to TRBD1 (5 bases). The V end lost 4 bases, the J end lost 0 bases, and 15 bases lay between the germline ends. This CDR3 region has 16 residues. Per germline, CDR1 LGHDT and CDR2 YNNKEL (reference sequence). The CDR3 bases are TGTGCCAGCAGCCCTTACTCGACAGTGACTAACTATGGCTACACCTTC. Translating gives CASSPYSTVTNYGYTF.

This chain links TRBV6-5 with TRBJ2-6; D is unclear. V was shortened by 2 bases and J by 0 bases, with 8 bases between the two germline ends. This CDR3 contains 16 residues. In germline, CDR1 is MNHEY, CDR2 SVGAGI. CDR3 DNA sequence: TGTGCCAGCAGTTACAGTGGGTTCTCTGGGGCCAACGTCCTGACTTTC. Translation gives CASSYSGFSGANVLTF.

The chain recombines TRBV7-9 with TRBJ1-4; 7 nucleotides agree with TRBD1. Germline CDR1 and CDR2: SEHNR and FQNEAQ (reference sequence). The CDR3 covers 15 residues. Trimming at V came to 0 bases and at J to 5 bases, leaving 3 bases not matched to a gene. CDR3 in amino acids: CASSLAGQTNEKLFF. In DNA, the CDR3 is TGTGCCAGCAGCTTAGCGGGACAGACGAATGAAAAACTGTTTTTT.

The rearrangement links TRBV7-9 to TRBJ1-2, with TRBD1 matching over 8 bases. CDR1 and CDR2 (germline): SEHNR, FQNEAQ (reference sequence). This CDR3 is built from 14 residues. V gave up 3 bases and J gave up 8 bases; unmatched junction bases: 8. This CDR3 reads CASSLGSGQEGYTF. Here the CDR3 DNA reads TGTGCCAGCAGCTTGGGATCGGGACAGGAAGGCTACACCTTC.

The rearrangement joins TRBV7-2 to TRBJ2-3; D not resolved. This CDR3 spans 14 amino acids. V was trimmed by 0 bases and J by 3 bases, leaving 7 bases between them. CDR1 SGHTA and CDR2 FQGNSA come from the germline V gene. CDR3 DNA: TGTGCCAGCAGCTTAGCGCTGGGGACAGATACGCAGTATTTT. This gives the protein CASSLALGTDTQYF.